These T cell receptor beta chains were read from a single sample in a study of cytomegalovirus exposure and HLA in healthy donors. Sequenced by immunoSEQ multiplex PCR; TCRdb stores in-frame clones only, minus some. Here the sample spans 150,000 or so clones, around four fifths being singletons. The sample comprised PBMCs. Every receptor here comes from a young woman in good health and CMV-seronegative. Both conserved end residues are part of each CDR3. Each record gives: D gene, J gene, V gene, clone size, CDR3 protein, CDR3 DNA. The D gene is left open where the match is weak. Size values are once, few and many counts, or a class for expanded clones, and some rows have none.

d_gene: .
j_gene: TRBJ2-4
v_gene: TRBV5-6
abundance: .
CDR3aa: CASSPRGAKNIQYF
CDR3nt: TGTGCCAGCAGCCCGCGGGGAGCCAAAAACATTCAGTACTTC

d_gene: .
j_gene: TRBJ2-3
v_gene: TRBV18
abundance: .
CDR3aa: CASSPFTGPGTDTQYF
CDR3nt: TGTGCCAGCTCACCCTTTACTGGGCCCGGCACAGATACGCAGTATTTT

d_gene: TRBD2
j_gene: TRBJ2-1
v_gene: TRBV4-1
abundance: .
CDR3aa: CASSQDGRGGRGEQFF
CDR3nt: TGCGCCAGCAGCCAAGACGGACGGGGGGGCCGGGGTGAGCAGTTCTTC

d_gene: TRBD2
j_gene: TRBJ2-7
v_gene: TRBV7-2
abundance: .
CDR3aa: CASSLGLAISYEQYF
CDR3nt: TGTGCCAGCAGCCTTGGACTAGCGATCTCCTACGAGCAGTACTTC

d_gene: .
j_gene: TRBJ2-7
v_gene: TRBV15
abundance: .
CDR3aa: CATSRVAGGTYEQYF
CDR3nt: TGTGCCACCAGCAGAGTGGCAGGGGGGACCTACGAGCAGTACTTC

d_gene: TRBD1
j_gene: TRBJ1-2
v_gene: TRBV5-1
abundance: .
CDR3aa: CASSLGPQGDYGYTF
CDR3nt: TGCGCCAGCAGCTTGGGCCCTCAGGGGGACTATGGCTACACCTTC

d_gene: .
j_gene: TRBJ1-1
v_gene: TRBV7-9
abundance: .
CDR3aa: CASSFDTLNTEAFF
CDR3nt: TGTGCCAGCAGCTTTGACACCTTGAACACTGAAGCTTTCTTT

d_gene: TRBD1
j_gene: TRBJ1-1
v_gene: TRBV7-9
abundance: .
CDR3aa: CASIDDRERAFF
CDR3nt: TGTGCCAGCATCGACGACAGGGAAAGAGCTTTCTTT

d_gene: TRBD1
j_gene: TRBJ2-7
v_gene: TRBV7-6
abundance: few
CDR3aa: CASSLIHDRGYEQYF
CDR3nt: TGTGCCAGCAGCCTCATACACGACAGGGGGTACGAGCAGTACTTC

d_gene: TRBD2
j_gene: TRBJ2-5
v_gene: TRBV5-1
abundance: .
CDR3aa: CASRLAVQETQYF
CDR3nt: TGCGCCAGCCGGCTAGCGGTCCAAGAGACCCAGTACTTC

d_gene: TRBD2
j_gene: TRBJ2-2
v_gene: TRBV11-2
abundance: .
CDR3aa: CASSLTSGGTSTGELFF
CDR3nt: TGTGCCAGCAGCTTGACTAGCGGGGGGACCTCCACCGGGGAGCTGTTTTTT

d_gene: TRBD1
j_gene: TRBJ2-3
v_gene: TRBV10-3
abundance: .
CDR3aa: CAISGRTGSTTDTQYF
CDR3nt: TGTGCCATCAGTGGAAGGACAGGTTCAACCACAGATACGCAGTATTTT

d_gene: TRBD2
j_gene: TRBJ2-5
v_gene: TRBV5-1
abundance: few
CDR3aa: CASSSDGLAQETQYF
CDR3nt: TGCGCCAGCAGCTCCGACGGACTAGCCCAAGAGACCCAGTACTTC

d_gene: .
j_gene: TRBJ1-1
v_gene: TRBV15
abundance: .
CDR3aa: CATSFEANTEAFF
CDR3nt: TGTGCCACCAGCTTCGAAGCGAACACTGAAGCTTTCTTT

d_gene: .
j_gene: TRBJ1-2
v_gene: TRBV10-3
abundance: .
CDR3aa: CAISGESYGYTF
CDR3nt: TGTGCCATCAGTGGCGAGAGCTATGGCTACACCTTC

d_gene: .
j_gene: TRBJ1-1
v_gene: TRBV6-5
abundance: .
CDR3aa: CASSYGTGTEAFF
CDR3nt: TGTGCCAGCAGTTACGGTACAGGGACTGAAGCTTTCTTT

d_gene: .
j_gene: TRBJ1-4
v_gene: TRBV19
abundance: .
CDR3aa: CASSTGGGGTNEKLFF
CDR3nt: TGTGCCAGTAGCACCGGGGGTGGAGGAACTAATGAAAAACTGTTTTTT